A single TCR beta chain is shown here with its context. This CDR3 has 14 amino acids. The J segment lost 4 bases and the V segment lost 1 base, leaving 3 bases of the junction unmatched. Germline values: CDR1 SGHTA, CDR2 FQGNSA. Exclusion of a patient resulted from uncontrolled infection, other autoimmune disease, pregnancy or lactation. This sample is part of a study of T cells in Graves' hyperthyroidism and ophthalmopathy. The CDR3 regions of TCR beta were amplified from RNA transcripts. HTBI primers drove first-round RT-PCR of the TCR CDR3. TCRdb redid the calling of the multiplex PCR reads with MiXCR, one entry per CDR3 protein. The sample includes 500,000 to 650,000 distinct CDR3 sequences, less than 20% seen only once; the top ten take about 45%.

The chain uses TRBV7-2 and TRBJ2-5, with 7 bases identical to TRBD2. The sequenced sample was blood. This TCR derives from a man aged 40-49 years with Graves' ophthalmopathy. CDR3 residues: CASSLGGGIETQYF. CDR3 nucleotides: TGTGCCAGCAGCTTAGGGGGAGGGATAGAGACCCAGTACTTC.